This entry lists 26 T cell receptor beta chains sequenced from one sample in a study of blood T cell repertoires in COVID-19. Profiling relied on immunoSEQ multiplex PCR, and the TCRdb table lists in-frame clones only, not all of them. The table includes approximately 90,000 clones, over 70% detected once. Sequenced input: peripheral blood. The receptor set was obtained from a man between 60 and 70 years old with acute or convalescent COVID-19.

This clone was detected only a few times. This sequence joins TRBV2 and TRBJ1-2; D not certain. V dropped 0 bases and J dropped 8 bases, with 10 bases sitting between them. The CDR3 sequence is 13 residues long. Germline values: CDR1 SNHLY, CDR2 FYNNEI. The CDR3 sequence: CASSEARTSGYTF. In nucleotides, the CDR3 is TGTGCCAGCAGTGAAGCCAGGACTTCGGGCTACACCTTC.

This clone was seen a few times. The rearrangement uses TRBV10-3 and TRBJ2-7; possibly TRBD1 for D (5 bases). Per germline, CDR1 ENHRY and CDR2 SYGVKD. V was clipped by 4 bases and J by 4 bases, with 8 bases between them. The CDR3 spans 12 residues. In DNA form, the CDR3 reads TGTGCCATCAGTGCGACAGATTACGAGCAGTACTTC. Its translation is CAISATDYEQYF.

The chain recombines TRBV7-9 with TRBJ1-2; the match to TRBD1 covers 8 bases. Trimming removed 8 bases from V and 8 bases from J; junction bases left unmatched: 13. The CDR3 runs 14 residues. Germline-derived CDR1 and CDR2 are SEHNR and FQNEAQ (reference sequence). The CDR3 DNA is TGTGCCAGCGCCCTGGACAGGGCGACCCGGGGCTACACCTTC. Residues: CASALDRATRGYTF.

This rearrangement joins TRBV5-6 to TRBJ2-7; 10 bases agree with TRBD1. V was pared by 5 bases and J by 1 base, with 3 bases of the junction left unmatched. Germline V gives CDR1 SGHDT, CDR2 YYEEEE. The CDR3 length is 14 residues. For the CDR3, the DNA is TGTGCCAGCAGAAAGGACAGGGGGTCCTACGAGCAGTACTTC. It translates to CASRKDRGSYEQYF.

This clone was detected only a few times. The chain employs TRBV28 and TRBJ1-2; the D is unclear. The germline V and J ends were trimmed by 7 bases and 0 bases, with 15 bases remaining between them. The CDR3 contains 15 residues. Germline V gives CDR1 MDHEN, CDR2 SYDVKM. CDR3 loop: CASTPTGRTNYGYTF. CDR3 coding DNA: TGTGCCAGCACTCCTACTGGGAGGACTAACTATGGCTACACCTTC.

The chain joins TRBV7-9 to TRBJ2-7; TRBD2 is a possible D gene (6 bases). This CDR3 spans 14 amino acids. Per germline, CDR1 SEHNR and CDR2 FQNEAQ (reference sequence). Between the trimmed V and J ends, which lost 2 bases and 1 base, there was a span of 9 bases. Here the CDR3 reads CASSLYGGSYEQYF. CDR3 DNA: TGTGCCAGCAGCTTATATGGGGGGTCCTACGAGCAGTACTTC. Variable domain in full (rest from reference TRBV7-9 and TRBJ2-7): DTGVSQNPRHKITKRGQNVTFRCDPISEHNRLYWYRQTLGQGPEFLTYFQNEAQLEKSRLLSDRFSAERPKGSFSTLEIQRTEQGDSAMYLCASSLYGGSYEQYFGPGTRLTVT.

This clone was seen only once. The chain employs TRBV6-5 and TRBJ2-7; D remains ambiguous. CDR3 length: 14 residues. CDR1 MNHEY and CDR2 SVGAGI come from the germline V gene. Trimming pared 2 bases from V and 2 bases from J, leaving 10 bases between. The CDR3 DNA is TGTGCCAGCAGTTACAACCCAGGCCCCTACGAGCAGTACTTC. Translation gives CASSYNPGPYEQYF.

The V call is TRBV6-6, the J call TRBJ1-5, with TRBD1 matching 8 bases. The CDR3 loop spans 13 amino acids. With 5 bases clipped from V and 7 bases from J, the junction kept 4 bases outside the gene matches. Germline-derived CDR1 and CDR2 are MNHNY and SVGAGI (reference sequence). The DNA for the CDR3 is TGTGCCAGCAGTGGACAGGGAACGCAGCCCCAGCATTTT. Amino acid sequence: CASSGQGTQPQHF.

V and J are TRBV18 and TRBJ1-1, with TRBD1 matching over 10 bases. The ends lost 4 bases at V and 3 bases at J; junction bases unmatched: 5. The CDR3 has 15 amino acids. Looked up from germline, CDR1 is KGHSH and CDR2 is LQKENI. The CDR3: CASSRQGAGDTEAFF. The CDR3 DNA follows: TGTGCCAGCTCACGACAGGGGGCGGGGGACACTGAAGCTTTCTTT.

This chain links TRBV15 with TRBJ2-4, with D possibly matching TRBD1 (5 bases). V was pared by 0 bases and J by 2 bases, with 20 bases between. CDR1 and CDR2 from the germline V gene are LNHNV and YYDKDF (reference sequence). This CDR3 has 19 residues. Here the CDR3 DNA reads TGTGCCACCAGCAGAGATTTTCCCCAGGGTTTGAGTCCCAAAAACATTCAGTACTTC. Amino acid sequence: CATSRDFPQGLSPKNIQYF. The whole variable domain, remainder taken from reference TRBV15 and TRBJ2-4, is DAMVIQNPRYQVTQFGKPVTLSCSQTLNHNVMYWYQQKSSQAPKLLFHYYDKDFNNEADTPDNFQSRRPNTSFCFLDIRSPGLGDTAMYLCATSRDFPQGLSPKNIQYFGAGTRLSVL.

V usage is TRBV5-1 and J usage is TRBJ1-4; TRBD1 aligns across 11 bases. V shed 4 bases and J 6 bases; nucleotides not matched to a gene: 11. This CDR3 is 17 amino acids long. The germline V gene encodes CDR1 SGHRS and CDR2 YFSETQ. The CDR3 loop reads CASSVGQGGIEDEKLFF. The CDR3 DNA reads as TGCGCCAGCAGCGTGGGACAGGGGGGTATTGAGGATGAAAAACTGTTTTTT.

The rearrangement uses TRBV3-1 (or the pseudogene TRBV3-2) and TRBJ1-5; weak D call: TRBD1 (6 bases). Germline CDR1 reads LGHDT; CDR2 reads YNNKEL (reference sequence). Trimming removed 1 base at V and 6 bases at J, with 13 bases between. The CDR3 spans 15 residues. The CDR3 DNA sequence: TGTGCCAGCAGCCAAGGGGGGCAGGGGAGTCAGCCCCAGCATTTT. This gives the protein CASSQGGQGSQPQHF.

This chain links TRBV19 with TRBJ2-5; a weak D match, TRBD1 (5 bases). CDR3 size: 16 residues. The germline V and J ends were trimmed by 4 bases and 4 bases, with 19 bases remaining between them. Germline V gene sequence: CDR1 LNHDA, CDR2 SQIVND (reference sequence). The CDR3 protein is CASSRRPATGGETQYF. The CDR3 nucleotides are TGTGCCAGTAGTAGAAGACCGGCCACAGGTGGAGAGACCCAGTACTTC.

The CDR3 DNA is TGTGCCAGCAGCCAAGGTTCGGGGAACACTGAAGCTTTCTTT. Translating it yields CASSQGSGNTEAFF. V usage is TRBV3-1 (or the pseudogene TRBV3-2) and J usage is TRBJ1-1; D gene ambiguous. CDR3 size: 14 residues. CDR1 and CDR2 from the germline V gene are LGHDT and YNNKEL (reference sequence). V lost 1 base, J lost 1 base, and 7 bases lay in between.

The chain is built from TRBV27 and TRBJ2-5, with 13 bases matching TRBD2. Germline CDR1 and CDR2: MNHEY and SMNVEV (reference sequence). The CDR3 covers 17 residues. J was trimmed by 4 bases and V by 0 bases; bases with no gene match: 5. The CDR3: CASSLSAGLAGRETQYF. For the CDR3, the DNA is TGTGCCAGCAGTTTATCGGCGGGACTAGCGGGGAGAGAGACCCAGTACTTC.

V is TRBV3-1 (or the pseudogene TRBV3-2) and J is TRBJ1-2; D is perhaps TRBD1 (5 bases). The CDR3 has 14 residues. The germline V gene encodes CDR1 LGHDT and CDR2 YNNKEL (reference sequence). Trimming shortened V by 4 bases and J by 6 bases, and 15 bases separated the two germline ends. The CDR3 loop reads CASSPRVKGHGYTF. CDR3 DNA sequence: TGTGCCAGCAGCCCCAGGGTAAAGGGCCATGGCTACACCTTC.

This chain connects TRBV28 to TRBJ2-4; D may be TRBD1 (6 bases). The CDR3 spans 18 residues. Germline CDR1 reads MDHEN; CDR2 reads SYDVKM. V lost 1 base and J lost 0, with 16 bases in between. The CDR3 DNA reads TGTGCCAGCAGTTTATCAGACAGGACCGCTCTAGCCAAAAACATTCAGTACTTC. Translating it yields CASSLSDRTALAKNIQYF.

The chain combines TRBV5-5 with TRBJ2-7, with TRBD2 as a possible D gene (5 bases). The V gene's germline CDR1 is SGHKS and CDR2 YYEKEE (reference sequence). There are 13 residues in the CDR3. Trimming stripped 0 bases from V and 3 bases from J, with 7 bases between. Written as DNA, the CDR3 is TGTGCCAGCAGCTTGGGCGCGGGCTACGAGCAGTACTTC. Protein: CASSLGAGYEQYF. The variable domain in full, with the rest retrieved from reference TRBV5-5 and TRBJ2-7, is DAGVTQSPTHLIKTRGQQVTLRCSPISGHKSVSWYQQVLGQGPQFIFQYYEKEERGRGNFPDRFSARQFPNYSSELNVNALLLGDSALYLCASSLGAGYEQYFGPGTRLTVT.

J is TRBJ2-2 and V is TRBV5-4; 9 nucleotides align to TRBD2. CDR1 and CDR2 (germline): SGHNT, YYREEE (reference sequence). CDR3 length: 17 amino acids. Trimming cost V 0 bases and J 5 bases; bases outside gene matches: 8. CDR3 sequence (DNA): TGTGCCAGCAGCTTGGTAGCGGGAGCGGGGGGAACCGGGGAGCTGTTTTTT. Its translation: CASSLVAGAGGTGELFF.

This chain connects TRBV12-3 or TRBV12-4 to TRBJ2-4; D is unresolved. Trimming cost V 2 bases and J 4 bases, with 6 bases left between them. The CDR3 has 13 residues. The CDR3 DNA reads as TGTGCCAGCAGTTTATCCAGTAAAAACATTCAGTACTTC. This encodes CASSLSSKNIQYF.

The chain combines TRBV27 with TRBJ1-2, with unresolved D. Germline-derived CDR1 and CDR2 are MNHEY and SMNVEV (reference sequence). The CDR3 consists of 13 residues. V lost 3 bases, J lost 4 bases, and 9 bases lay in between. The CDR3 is CASSLEGSYGYTF. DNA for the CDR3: TGTGCCAGCAGTTTGGAGGGCTCCTATGGCTACACCTTC.

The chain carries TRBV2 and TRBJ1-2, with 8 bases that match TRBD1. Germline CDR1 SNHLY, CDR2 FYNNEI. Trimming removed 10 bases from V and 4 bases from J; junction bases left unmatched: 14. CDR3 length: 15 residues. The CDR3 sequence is CANPTVRDRGYGYTF. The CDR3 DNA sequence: TGTGCCAACCCAACCGTGCGCGACAGGGGCTATGGCTACACCTTC.

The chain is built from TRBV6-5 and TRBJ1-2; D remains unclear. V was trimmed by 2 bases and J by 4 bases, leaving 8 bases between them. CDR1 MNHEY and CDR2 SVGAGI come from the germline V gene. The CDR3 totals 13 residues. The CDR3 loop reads CASSYGRFYGYTF. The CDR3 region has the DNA TGTGCCAGCAGTTACGGGAGATTCTATGGCTACACCTTC.

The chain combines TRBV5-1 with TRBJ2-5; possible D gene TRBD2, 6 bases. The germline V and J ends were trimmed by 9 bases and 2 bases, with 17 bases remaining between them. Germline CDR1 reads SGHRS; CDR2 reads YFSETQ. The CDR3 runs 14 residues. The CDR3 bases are TGCGCCACCAATCGAGCGGGTCTACAAGAGACCCAGTACTTC. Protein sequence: CATNRAGLQETQYF.

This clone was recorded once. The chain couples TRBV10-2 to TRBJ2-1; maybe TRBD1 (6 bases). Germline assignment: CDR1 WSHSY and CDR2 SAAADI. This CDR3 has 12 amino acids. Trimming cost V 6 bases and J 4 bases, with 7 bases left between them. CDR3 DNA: TGCGCCAGCAGAGACAGGTACAATGAGCAGTTCTTC. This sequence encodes CASRDRYNEQFF.

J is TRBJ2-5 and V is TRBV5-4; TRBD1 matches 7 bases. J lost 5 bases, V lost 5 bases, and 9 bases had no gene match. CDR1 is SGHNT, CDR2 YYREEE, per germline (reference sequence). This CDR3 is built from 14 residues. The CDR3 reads CASSAPGTVETQYF. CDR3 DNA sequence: TGTGCCAGCAGTGCACCCGGGACAGTCGAGACCCAGTACTTC.